Listed below are T cell receptor beta chains from one sample, sequenced in a study of control samples from healthy donors and cancer patients. Generated by immunoSEQ multiplex PCR, the TCRdb table keeps only in-frame clones and is missing some. The sample comprises tens of thousands of clones, 91% of which are singletons, and approximately 15% rests with the top ten. The specimen was blood. The receptors were gathered from a man aged 25 to 40 in good health. The CDR3 runs from the conserved cysteine through the conserved F or W. D genes are given only for firm matches. The size field is filled for only some rows; it gives once, few, many or a size class.

>TRBJ2-7|TRBV5-1|NA|TRBD1
CASSFSGQSSYEQYF
TGCGCCAGCAGCTTCTCGGGACAGAGCTCCTACGAGCAGTACTTC
>TRBJ1-1|TRBV3-1/TRBV3-2|NA|NA
CASSHGNEAFF
TGTGCCAGCAGCCACGGTAATGAAGCTTTCTTT
>TRBJ1-2|TRBV6-2/TRBV6-3|NA|NA
CASSYSQGRAANYGYTF
TGTGCCAGCAGTTACTCCCAAGGCAGGGCGGCTAACTATGGCTACACCTTC
>TRBJ2-7|TRBV30|few|NA
CAWTQIDRSWEQYF
TGTGCCTGGACCCAAATCGATCGGAGTTGGGAGCAGTACTTC
>TRBJ1-5|TRBV10-3|NA|NA
CAISESLTDSDQPQHF
TGTGCCATCAGTGAGTCTTTAACGGATTCCGATCAGCCCCAGCATTTT
>TRBJ1-3|TRBV6-5|NA|NA
CASSYSTAGAGNTIYF
TGTGCCAGCAGTTACTCCACGGCAGGGGCCGGAAACACCATATATTTT
>TRBJ2-7|TRBV4-2|NA|NA
CASSPGSGSYEQYF
TGTGCCAGCAGCCCCGGATCAGGGTCCTACGAGCAGTACTTC
>TRBJ1-4|TRBV27|NA|NA
CASSLGRGAQRKLFF
TGTGCCAGCAGTTTAGGTCGGGGGGCGCAGAGAAAACTGTTTTTT
>TRBJ2-7|TRBV10-1|NA|NA
CASSGTPPYEQYF
TGCGCCAGCAGTGGGACTCCTCCCTACGAGCAGTACTTC
>TRBJ2-7|TRBV9|NA|NA
CASSPHPGGYEQYF
TGTGCCAGCAGCCCACACCCCGGAGGGTACGAGCAGTACTTC
>TRBJ1-3|TRBV14|NA|NA
CASSQTVSGNTIYF
TGTGCCAGCAGCCAGACGGTCTCTGGAAACACCATATATTTT
>TRBJ1-5|TRBV5-1|NA|NA
CASNKQGGSHQPQHF
TGCGCCAGCAACAAACAGGGCGGATCTCATCAGCCCCAGCATTTT
>TRBJ1-2|TRBV10-3|NA|NA
CAISEGREVSYTF
TGTGCCATCAGTGAAGGCAGGGAGGTGAGCTACACCTTC
>TRBJ2-6|TRBV4-2|NA|TRBD2
CASSPRAGGSGANVLTF
TGTGCCAGCAGCCCACGAGCGGGAGGCTCTGGGGCCAACGTCCTGACTTTC